The clone carrying this T cell receptor (beta chain) appeared many times. What it binds is unknown. TCRdb redid the calling of the RT-PCR reads with MiXCR, one entry per CDR3 protein. In the table there are a few hundred thousand distinct CDR3 sequences, 14% of which are singletons. This sample is drawn from a study of response to subunit inactivated influenza vaccine. Findings and caveats of the study: Few new T cells, the authors suggested, are recruited by each seasonal influenza vaccination.

The receptor was derived from a man between 50 and 59 years old who received an inactivated influenza vaccine. This specimen consisted of PBMCs from blood, obtained 11 to 12 days after vaccination.

Here the CDR3 DNA reads TGTGCCAGCAGTCCTTCTCAGGGAGGGAACACTGAAGCTTTCTTT. Its translation: CASSPSQGGNTEAFF. V and J are TRBV28 and TRBJ1-1, with D perhaps matching TRBD1 (5 bases). From germline, CDR1 is MDHEN and CDR2 SYDVKM. The CDR3 length is 15 residues. Trimming pared 5 bases from V and 1 base from J, leaving 14 bases between.